This T cell receptor (beta chain) was sequenced in a study of T cells in Graves' hyperthyroidism and ophthalmopathy. General study points: Most clonotypes expanded in the thyroid (above 0.001) were also present in blood.

Diagnoses were established using clinical symptoms, serum thyroxine and TRAb, thyroid ultrasound and orbital computed tomography. With respect to this clonotype: Its target is not known.

The CDR3 consists of 16 residues. Germline CDR1 SGHTA, CDR2 FQGNSA. V was trimmed by 0 bases and J by 3 bases, leaving 15 bases between them. TCR beta CDR3 regions were amplified from RNA. During a first-round RT-PCR of the TCR CDR3, the HTBI primer set was used. TCRdb re-derived calls from the multiplex PCR reads in MiXCR, one entry per CDR3 protein. This table holds about 560,000 distinct CDR3 sequences, around 46% found once. The sequence came from a woman under 30 with Graves' hyperthyroidism. The specimen was peripheral blood or thyroid tissue (not recorded which). This rearrangement joins TRBV7-2 to TRBJ2-7; D is possibly TRBD2 (6 bases). For the CDR3, the DNA is TGTGCCAGCAGCTTAGCGCGGGCGGGACCCGTCTACGAGCAGTACTTC. The encoded protein is CASSLARAGPVYEQYF.